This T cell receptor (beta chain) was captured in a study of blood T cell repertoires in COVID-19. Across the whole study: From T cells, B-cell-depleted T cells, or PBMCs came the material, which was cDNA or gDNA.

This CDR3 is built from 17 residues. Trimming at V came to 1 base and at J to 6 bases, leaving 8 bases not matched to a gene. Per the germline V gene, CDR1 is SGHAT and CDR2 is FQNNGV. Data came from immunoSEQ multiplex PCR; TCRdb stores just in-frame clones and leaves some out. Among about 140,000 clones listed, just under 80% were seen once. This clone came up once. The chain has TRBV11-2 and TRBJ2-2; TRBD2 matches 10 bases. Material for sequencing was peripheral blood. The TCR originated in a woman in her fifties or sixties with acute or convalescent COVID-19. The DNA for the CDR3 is TGTGCCAGCAGCTTAGGATTAGCGGGAGGATTGTCCGGGGAGCTGTTTTTT. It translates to CASSLGLAGGLSGELFF.